This T cell receptor beta chain was obtained from a study of blood T cell repertoires in COVID-19. This CDR3 is built from 16 residues. V lost 0 bases, J lost 2 bases, and 13 bases lay in between. Germline CDR1 MGHRA, CDR2 YSYEKL. TCRdb's copy holds only in-frame clones and misses some; the assay was immunoSEQ multiplex PCR. The repertoire holds 400,000 or so clones, with more than 85% as singletons. The chain couples TRBV4-1 to TRBJ1-1; D gene uncertain. This clonotype was obtained from a human donor in a cohort sampled during active COVID-19. The specimen sequenced was peripheral blood. The CDR3 loop reads CASSQEPPLTNTEAFF. CDR3 nucleotide sequence: TGCGCCAGCAGCCAAGAACCCCCACTGACTAACACTGAAGCTTTCTTT.